The 26 T cell receptor beta chains below were found in one sample sequenced in a study of cytomegalovirus exposure and HLA in healthy donors. Amplification used 60 Vbeta primers and 13 Jbeta primers. Generated by immunoSEQ multiplex PCR, the TCRdb table keeps only in-frame clones and is missing some. The sample contains about 94,000 clones, 70% to 80% of which appear only once. Sequencing used PBMCs. Every receptor here comes from a young man in good health and CMV-seronegative.

This chain joins TRBV7-9 and TRBJ2-1; 8 bases are shared with TRBD2. Germline V gene data show CDR1 as SEHNR and CDR2 as FQNEAQ (reference sequence). The CDR3 runs to 16 residues. The V gene end was trimmed by 2 bases and the J gene end by 4 bases; junction bases not matched to a gene: 7. The CDR3 DNA sequence: TGTGCCAGCAGCTTACTAACGGGAGGGCCTTACAATGAGCAGTTCTTC. As protein: CASSLLTGGPYNEQFF.

This rearrangement joins TRBV6-1 to TRBJ1-1; D may be TRBD1 (6 bases). The V gene's germline CDR1 is MNHNS and CDR2 SASEGT. The length of the CDR3 is 13 residues. Trimming cost V 7 bases and J 1 base, with 10 bases left between them. CDR3 region: CASIPTGNTEAFF. The DNA for the CDR3 is TGTGCCAGCATCCCGACAGGGAACACTGAAGCTTTCTTT.

This clone was seen only a few times. This chain uses TRBV6-6 with TRBJ1-6; 7 nucleotides agree with TRBD1. The CDR3 consists of 16 residues. Germline V gene lookup returns CDR1 MNHNY and CDR2 SVGAGI (reference sequence). Losses at the gene ends were 0 bases for V and 7 bases for J; bases not matched to a gene: 6. The CDR3 DNA reads as TGTGCCAGCAGTTACTCGGCAGGGGGAGAAAATTCACCCCTCCACTTT. This translates into CASSYSAGGENSPLHF.

The rearrangement joins TRBV27 to TRBJ1-2; a possible D gene is TRBD1 (6 bases). Per the germline V gene, CDR1 is MNHEY and CDR2 is SMNVEV (reference sequence). CDR3 length: 15 residues. The V end was cut by 6 bases, the J end by 2 bases, with 16 bases between. In DNA, the CDR3 is TGTGCCAGCAGCTTAGACCCGAGGGGGAACTATGGCTACACCTTC. This translates into CASSLDPRGNYGYTF.

The chain has TRBV4-3 and TRBJ1-2; TRBD1 might be the D (6 bases). The CDR3 totals 16 residues. The V end was cut by 0 bases, the J end by 3 bases, with 14 bases between. Per germline, CDR1 LGHNA and CDR2 YSLEER. This chain's CDR3 is CASSQDRGGRDYGYTF. CDR3 bases: TGCGCCAGCAGCCAAGATCGGGGGGGGCGGGACTATGGCTACACCTTC.

This clone was recorded only once. The rearrangement links TRBV27 to TRBJ2-3; perhaps TRBD2 as D (5 bases). There are 17 residues in the CDR3. Per the germline V gene, CDR1 is MNHEY and CDR2 is SMNVEV (reference sequence). Trimming removed 1 base from V and 5 bases from J, with 19 bases in between. This chain's CDR3 is CASSLFGPDREGDTQYF. CDR3 bases: TGTGCCAGCAGTTTATTTGGTCCCGACCGCGAGGGAGATACGCAGTATTTT.

This chain joins TRBV11-2 and TRBJ2-1; 10 positions match TRBD1. The V and J ends lost 1 base and 6 bases, in that order; junction bases with no gene match: 0. Germline CDR1 and CDR2: SGHAT and FQNNGV. The CDR3 is 14 residues long. In nucleotides, the CDR3 is TGTGCCAGCAGCTTAGGGACAGGGGGCAATGAGCAGTTCTTC. Translation: CASSLGTGGNEQFF.

The chain is built from TRBV7-8 and TRBJ2-7, with 8 bases aligning to TRBD2. From germline, CDR1 is SGHVS and CDR2 FQNEAQ. The CDR3 has 13 amino acids. V dropped 3 bases and J dropped 7; count of bases not matched to a gene: 5. The CDR3 DNA is TGTGCCAGCAGCTTTAGCGGGACGGTAGAGCAGTACTTC. This codes for CASSFSGTVEQYF.

The CDR3, as DNA: TGTGCCAGCGCCTGGAGCGGAGGGAACACTGAAGCTTTCTTT. This gives the protein CASAWSGGNTEAFF. The chain uses TRBV27 and TRBJ1-1; D gene unclear. CDR3 size: 14 residues. V dropped 8 bases and J dropped 1 base, with 14 bases sitting between them. The germline V gene encodes CDR1 MNHEY and CDR2 SMNVEV (reference sequence).

This chain connects TRBV6-1 to TRBJ2-5; D not resolved. The assigned J gene may be wrong: the sequence end matches TRBJ2-7 better. Germline CDR1 MNHNS, CDR2 SASEGT. The CDR3 loop spans 14 amino acids. The CDR3 loop reads CASSDQISHYEQYF. The CDR3, as DNA: TGTGCCAGCAGTGATCAGATATCCCACTACGAGCAGTACTTC.

This clone has a handful of counts. The J gene is TRBJ2-3, the V gene TRBV29-1; D is unresolved. This CDR3 region has 15 residues. The V end was cut by 1 base, the J end by 2 bases, with 13 bases between. Germline V lookup: CDR1 SQVTM, CDR2 ANQGSEA. CDR3 coding DNA: TGCAGCGTTGAAGGCGAGAACAGCATCACAGATACGCAGTATTTT. The encoded protein is CSVEGENSITDTQYF.

V and J are TRBV7-2 and TRBJ1-2; D not certain. Germline V lookup: CDR1 SGHTA, CDR2 FQGNSA. V shed 4 bases and J shed 5 bases, with 11 bases lying between them. The CDR3 loop spans 13 amino acids. The CDR3 DNA reads as TGTGCCAGCAGCTCACATGCCGTGTATGGCTACACCTTC. It codes for CASSSHAVYGYTF.

The chain has TRBV4-1 and TRBJ2-3; the match to TRBD2 covers 12 bases. The CDR3 runs to 17 residues. J was trimmed by 6 bases and V by 4 bases; bases with no gene match: 11. The germline V gene encodes CDR1 MGHRA and CDR2 YSYEKL. CDR3 sequence: CASSLRTTSGSGDTQYF. The CDR3 nucleotides are TGCGCCAGCAGCCTACGGACGACTAGCGGGAGTGGGGATACGCAGTATTTT.

This chain connects TRBV30 to TRBJ1-1; 7 positions agree with TRBD1. The CDR3 runs 14 residues. Trimming took 2 bases from V and 1 from J; bases not matched to a gene: 4. From germline, CDR1 is GTSNPN and CDR2 SVGIG (reference sequence). The CDR3 spells CAWSKGQQNTEAFF. The CDR3 nucleotides are TGTGCCTGGAGTAAGGGACAGCAGAACACTGAAGCTTTCTTT.

V gene TRBV5-8 combines with J gene TRBJ2-5, with TRBD1 identical over 7 bases. Per germline, CDR1 SGHTS and CDR2 YDEGEE. V lost 0 bases and J lost 5; bases outside the gene matches: 10. CDR3 length: 16 residues. CDR3: CASSLGAQGDLETQYF. The CDR3 coding sequence is TGTGCCAGCAGCTTGGGGGCCCAGGGGGATTTGGAGACCCAGTACTTC. Looking up the rest from reference TRBV5-8 and TRBJ2-5 gives the full variable domain: EAGVTQSPTHLIKTRGQQATLRCSPISGHTSVYWYQQALGLGLQFLLWYDEGEERNRGNFPPRFSGRQFPNYSSELNVNALELEDSALYLCASSLGAQGDLETQYFGPGTRLLVL.

The chain has TRBV7-8 and TRBJ1-1; TRBD1 aligns across 8 bases. The V gene end was trimmed by 1 base and the J gene end by 1 base; junction bases not matched to a gene: 2. The CDR3 consists of 15 residues. CDR1 and CDR2 (germline): SGHVS, FQNEAQ. CDR3 protein: CASSLVDRANTEAFF. CDR3 DNA sequence: TGTGCCAGCAGCTTAGTGGACAGGGCGAACACTGAAGCTTTCTTT.

This chain joins TRBV2 and TRBJ2-1; 8 bases fit TRBD2. CDR1 SNHLY and CDR2 FYNNEI come from the germline V gene. The CDR3 loop spans 13 amino acids. The J segment lost 6 bases and the V segment lost 6 bases, leaving 4 bases of the junction unmatched. This chain's CDR3 is CASSTGTSNEQFF. The DNA for the CDR3 is TGTGCCAGCAGCACCGGGACTAGCAATGAGCAGTTCTTC.

J is TRBJ1-2 and V is TRBV28; 11 nucleotides agree with TRBD1. The V gene end was trimmed by 6 bases and the J gene end by 5 bases; junction bases not matched to a gene: 8. CDR3 size: 15 residues. Germline values: CDR1 MDHEN, CDR2 SYDVKM. The DNA for the CDR3 is TGTGCCAGCAGAGCAGGGACAGGGGGTTCTTATGGCTACACCTTC. Encoded protein: CASRAGTGGSYGYTF.

V usage is TRBV7-2 and J usage is TRBJ2-3; no firm D call. The germline gives CDR1 SGHTA, CDR2 FQGNSA. This CDR3 comprises 12 residues. V lost 6 bases to trimming and J lost 0 bases, with 4 bases between them. CDR3 sequence reads: CASSYSTDTQYF. For the CDR3, the DNA is TGTGCCAGCAGTTATAGCACAGATACGCAGTATTTT. The full variable domain, rest sourced from reference TRBV7-2 and TRBJ2-3, is GAGVSQSPSNKVTEKGKDVELRCDPISGHTALYWYRQSLGQGLEFLIYFQGNSAPDKSGLPSDRFSAERTGGSVSTLTIQRTQQEDSAVYLCASSYSTDTQYFGPGTRLTVL.

CDR3 residues: CASSPTLAGDRDTQYF. The CDR3 DNA is TGCGCCAGCAGCCCCACCCTAGCGGGAGATCGAGATACGCAGTATTTT. The V call is TRBV5-1, the J call TRBJ2-3; TRBD2 agrees at 10 bases. The CDR3 contains 16 residues. Germline V gene lookup returns CDR1 SGHRS and CDR2 YFSETQ. J lost 5 bases, V lost 4 bases, and 10 bases had no gene match. Full variable domain (rest looked up from reference TRBV5-1 and TRBJ2-3): KAGVTQTPRYLIKTRGQQVTLSCSPISGHRSVSWYQQTPGQGLQFLFEYFSETQRNKGNFPGRFSGRQFSNSRSEMNVSTLELGDSALYLCASSPTLAGDRDTQYFGPGTRLTVL.

The genes are TRBV30 and TRBJ1-1; 8 positions agree with TRBD1. The CDR3 has 13 residues. V shed 6 bases, J shed 0 bases, and the junction held 3 bases outside the gene matches. Germline CDR1 and CDR2: GTSNPN and SVGIG (reference sequence). This chain's CDR3 is CACWGQVNTEAFF. In DNA, the CDR3 is TGTGCCTGTTGGGGACAGGTGAACACTGAAGCTTTCTTT.

The rearrangement links TRBV18 to TRBJ2-1; 8 nucleotides agree with TRBD1. Germline CDR1 reads KGHSH; CDR2 reads LQKENI. V gave up 5 bases and J gave up 8 bases; unmatched junction bases: 11. The CDR3 totals 15 residues. In DNA, the CDR3 is TGTGCCAGCTCATCGACCGGGACAGGCAATGATGAGCAGTTCTTC. Translating it yields CASSSTGTGNDEQFF.

In this sample, this clone turned up a few times. The rearrangement links TRBV6-1 to TRBJ1-3; 8 bases are a match to TRBD1. This CDR3 is 15 amino acids long. With 0 bases clipped from V and 4 bases from J, the junction kept 2 bases outside the gene matches. Germline V gives CDR1 MNHNS, CDR2 SASEGT. As DNA, the CDR3 is TGTGCCAGCAGTGAAGCGACAGGGGAAGGAAACACCATATATTTT. Residues: CASSEATGEGNTIYF.

The V call is TRBV6-1, the J call TRBJ1-5; the D is unclear. This CDR3 is 13 amino acids long. The ends were cut back, 5 bases at V and 7 bases at J, with 12 bases in the middle. Germline lookup yields CDR1 MNHNS and CDR2 SASEGT. The CDR3 DNA is TGTGCCAGCAGTCAAGGGAGGAGACAGCCCCAGCATTTT. Translation: CASSQGRRQPQHF.

The chain joins TRBV5-1 to TRBJ1-6; D perhaps matches TRBD1 (5 bases). This CDR3 spans 16 amino acids. The V end lost 3 bases, the J end lost 7 bases, and 17 bases lay between the germline ends. Germline assignment: CDR1 SGHRS and CDR2 YFSETQ. The CDR3 sequence is CASSSGDLNVNSPLHF. CDR3 DNA sequence: TGCGCCAGCAGCTCTGGGGACTTAAACGTCAATTCACCCCTCCACTTT.

The chain is built from TRBV13 and TRBJ1-4; tentative D call: TRBD1 (5 bases). Trimming stripped 3 bases from V and 7 bases from J, with 15 bases between. Germline values: CDR1 PRHDT, CDR2 FYEKMQ (reference sequence). This CDR3 has 15 residues. CDR3 coding DNA: TGTGCCAGCAGCTTCTCGGGGGGGGATCTTGAAAAACTGTTTTTT. Residues: CASSFSGGDLEKLFF.